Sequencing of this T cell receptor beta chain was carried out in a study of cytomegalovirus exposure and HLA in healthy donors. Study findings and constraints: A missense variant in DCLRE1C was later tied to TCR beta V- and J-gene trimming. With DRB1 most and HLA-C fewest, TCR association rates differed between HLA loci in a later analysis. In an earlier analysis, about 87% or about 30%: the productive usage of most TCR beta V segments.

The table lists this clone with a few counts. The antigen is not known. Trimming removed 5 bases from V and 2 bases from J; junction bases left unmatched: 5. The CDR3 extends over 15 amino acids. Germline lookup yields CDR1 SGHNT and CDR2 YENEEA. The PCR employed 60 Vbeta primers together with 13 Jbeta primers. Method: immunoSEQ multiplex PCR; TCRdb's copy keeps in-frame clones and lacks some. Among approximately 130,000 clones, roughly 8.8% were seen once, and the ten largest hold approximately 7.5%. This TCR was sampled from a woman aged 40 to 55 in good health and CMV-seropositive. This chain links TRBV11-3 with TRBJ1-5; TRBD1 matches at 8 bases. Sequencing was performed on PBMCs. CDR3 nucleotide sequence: TGTGCCAGCAGCCTCGGACAGGGTGGCAATCAGCCCCAGCATTTT. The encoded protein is CASSLGQGGNQPQHF.